Following are 12 T cell receptor beta chains from one sample sequenced in a study of blood T cell repertoires in COVID-19. The data were produced by immunoSEQ multiplex PCR, yet TCRdb's version contains in-frame clones alone and is incomplete. The sample has some 200,000 clones; 80% are singletons. Sequences were obtained from peripheral blood. The source is a human donor in a cohort sampled during active COVID-19.

This rearrangement joins TRBV28 to TRBJ1-5, with no clear D. Germline V gene lookup returns CDR1 MDHEN and CDR2 SYDVKM. Trimming pared 1 base from V and 5 bases from J, leaving 12 bases between. The length of the CDR3 is 15 residues. CDR3 DNA sequence: TGTGCCAGCAGTTTATTAGGAGTGGGTGATCAGCCCCAGCATTTT. Its protein is CASSLLGVGDQPQHF.

The V and J genes are TRBV2 and TRBJ1-1, with TRBD1 as a possible D gene (5 bases). Trimming stripped 2 bases from V and 4 bases from J, with 11 bases between. This CDR3 comprises 14 residues. Germline CDR1 and CDR2: SNHLY and FYNNEI. The CDR3 region is CASSEMEGSTEAFF. Written as DNA, the CDR3 is TGTGCCAGCAGTGAAATGGAGGGGAGCACTGAAGCTTTCTTT.

This clone was picked up one time. The chain employs TRBV6-5 and TRBJ1-1, with a tentative D call TRBD1 (5 bases). Germline V gives CDR1 MNHEY, CDR2 SVGAGI. V was trimmed by 2 bases and J by 5 bases, leaving 15 bases between them. The CDR3 length is 15 residues. The CDR3 spells CASSYGNQGATEAFF. The CDR3 DNA reads TGTGCCAGCAGTTACGGAAACCAGGGTGCGACTGAAGCTTTCTTT.

The chain carries TRBV3-1 (or the pseudogene TRBV3-2) and TRBJ2-2; D is possibly TRBD1 (7 bases). V dropped 4 bases and J dropped 3 bases, with 24 bases sitting between them. The CDR3 length is 19 residues. Germline CDR1 reads LGHDT; CDR2 reads YNNKEL (reference sequence). The CDR3 DNA reads as TGTGCCAGCAGCCCCCCCCAGGAGGGGGCAGAAAGGGACACCGGGGAGCTGTTTTTT. Protein: CASSPPQEGAERDTGELFF.

The chain carries TRBV2 and TRBJ2-2, with 7 bases matching TRBD2. CDR1 SNHLY and CDR2 FYNNEI come from the germline V gene. There are 15 residues in the CDR3. V gave up 4 bases and J gave up 9 bases; unmatched junction bases: 11. CDR3 region: CASSGLAEGSRELFF. The DNA for the CDR3 is TGTGCCAGCAGTGGGCTAGCGGAGGGATCCCGGGAGCTGTTTTTT.

The table lists this clone with a few counts. This chain links TRBV21-1 with TRBJ1-2; the table's D call, TRBD1, has no DNA check behind it. TRBV21-1 is flagged as a pseudogene. The CDR3 consists of 14 residues. The CDR3 sequence is CASSKLDRGDGYTF. The CDR3 DNA follows: TGTGCCAGCAGCAAACTAGACAGGGGGGATGGCTACACCTTC.

The rearrangement uses TRBV7-9 and TRBJ2-7; D might be TRBD1 (7 bases). Trimming removed 5 bases at V and 0 bases at J, with 20 bases between. The CDR3 spans 17 residues. The germline V gene encodes CDR1 SEHNR and CDR2 FQNEAQ (reference sequence). The CDR3 protein is CASSLGGTAVASYEQYF. Here the CDR3 DNA reads TGTGCCAGCAGCCTAGGGGGGACAGCGGTAGCCTCCTACGAGCAGTACTTC. The entire variable domain, with the rest obtained from reference TRBV7-9 and TRBJ2-7, is as follows: DTGVSQNPRHKITKRGQNVTFRCDPISEHNRLYWYRQTLGQGPEFLTYFQNEAQLEKSRLLSDRFSAERPKGSFSTLEIQRTEQGDSAMYLCASSLGGTAVASYEQYFGPGTRLTVT.

The V call is TRBV19, the J call TRBJ1-2; D is perhaps TRBD1 (5 bases). V lost 7 bases to trimming and J lost 2 bases, with 17 bases between them. The germline CDR1 and CDR2 sequences are LNHDA and SQIVND (reference sequence). CDR3 size: 15 residues. CDR3: CASTPPGRGNYGYTF. Here the CDR3 DNA reads TGTGCCAGTACCCCTCCCGGGCGGGGGAACTATGGCTACACCTTC.

The CDR3 sequence: CASSTKRYEQYF. The CDR3 region has the DNA TGTGCCAGCAGTACAAAGCGGTACGAGCAGTACTTC. J is TRBJ2-7 and V is TRBV11-3, with D perhaps TRBD2 (5 bases). V was pared by 6 bases and J by 4 bases, with 10 bases between. Germline CDR1 SGHNT, CDR2 YENEEA. The CDR3 runs to 12 residues.

The chain employs TRBV4-3 and TRBJ2-3, with D perhaps TRBD1 (6 bases). The CDR3 has 16 residues. Germline assignment: CDR1 LGHNA and CDR2 YSLEER. Trimming took 4 bases from V and 0 from J, leaving 14 bases between them. This CDR3 reads CASSRAQGSSTDTQYF. CDR3 sequence (DNA): TGCGCCAGCAGCCGCGCACAGGGCTCGAGCACAGATACGCAGTATTTT.

The CDR3 nucleotides read TGTGCCAGCTCACCTCAGAGACAGGGGGGTTACGAGCAGTACTTC. Protein: CASSPQRQGGYEQYF. V gene TRBV18 combines with J gene TRBJ2-7; 9 bases map to TRBD1. Unmatched junction bases numbered 7, after V lost 3 bases and J lost 4 bases. The CDR3 sequence is 15 residues long. Germline V gene lookup returns CDR1 KGHSH and CDR2 LQKENI.

The chain recombines TRBV6-5 with TRBJ1-2; TRBD1 matches at 7 bases. This CDR3 comprises 14 residues. V lost 10 bases to trimming and J lost 7 bases; unmatched junction nucleotides: 15. From germline, CDR1 is MNHEY and CDR2 SVGAGI. The CDR3 DNA is TGTGCCACCCTAATAGACAGGGTGGCCTCTGGCTACACCTTC. Translation: CATLIDRVASGYTF.